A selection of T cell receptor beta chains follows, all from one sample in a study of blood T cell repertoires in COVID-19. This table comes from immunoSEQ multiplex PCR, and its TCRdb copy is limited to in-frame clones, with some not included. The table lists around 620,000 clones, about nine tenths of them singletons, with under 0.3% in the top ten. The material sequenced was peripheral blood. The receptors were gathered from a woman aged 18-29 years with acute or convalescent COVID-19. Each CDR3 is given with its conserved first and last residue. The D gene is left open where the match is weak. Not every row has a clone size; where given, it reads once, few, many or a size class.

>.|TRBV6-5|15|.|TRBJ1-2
CASSLEDPKRDGYTF
TGTGCCAGCAGTTTGGAGGACCCAAAGAGGGATGGCTACACCTTC
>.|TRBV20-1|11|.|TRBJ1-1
CSTVSGVEAFF
TGCAGTACCGTATCGGGGGTAGAAGCTTTCTTT
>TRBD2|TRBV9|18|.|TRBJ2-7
CASSAGLAGGPGPYEQYF
TGTGCCAGCAGCGCGGGACTAGCGGGGGGCCCGGGACCCTACGAGCAGTACTTC
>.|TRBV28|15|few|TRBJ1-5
CASSLLTISNQPQHF
TGTGCCAGCAGTTTACTAACGATTAGCAATCAGCCCCAGCATTTT
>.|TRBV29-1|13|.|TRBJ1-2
CSVPQDYDYGYTF
TGCAGCGTTCCACAGGATTATGACTATGGCTACACCTTC
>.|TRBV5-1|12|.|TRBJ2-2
CASSFYSGELFF
TGCGCCAGCAGCTTTTACTCCGGGGAGCTGTTTTTT
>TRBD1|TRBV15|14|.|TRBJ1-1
CATGRLTGDTEAFF
TGTGCCACCGGAAGGTTAACAGGGGACACTGAAGCTTTCTTT
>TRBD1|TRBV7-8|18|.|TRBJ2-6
CASSSSGTVYSGANVLTF
TGTGCCAGCAGCTCCTCCGGGACAGTCTACTCTGGGGCCAACGTCCTGACTTTC
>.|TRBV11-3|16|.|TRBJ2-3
CASSRSVAGRTDTQYF
TGTGCCAGCAGCAGATCGGTTGCGGGGCGCACAGATACGCAGTATTTT
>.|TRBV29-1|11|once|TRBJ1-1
CSVGGGTEAFF
TGCAGCGTCGGGGGGGGCACTGAAGCTTTCTTT
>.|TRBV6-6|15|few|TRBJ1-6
CASSYSRWQDSPLHF
TGTGCCAGCAGTTACTCGAGATGGCAGGATTCACCCCTCCACTTT
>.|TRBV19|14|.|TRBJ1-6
CASSIRQNNSPLHF
TGTGCCAGTAGTATTAGACAGAATAATTCACCCCTCCACTTT
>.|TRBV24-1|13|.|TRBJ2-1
CATSDFHGGEQFF
TGTGCCACCAGTGATTTTCACGGCGGTGAGCAGTTCTTC
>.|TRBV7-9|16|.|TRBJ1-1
CASSPLRTTRNDEAFF
TGTGCCAGCAGCCCTCTCCGAACCACGAGAAACGATGAAGCTTTCTTT
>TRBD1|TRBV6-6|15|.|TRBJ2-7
CASSPGTGGTYEQYF
TGTGCCAGCAGCCCGGGGACAGGGGGGACCTACGAGCAGTACTTC
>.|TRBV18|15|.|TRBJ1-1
CASSPGQYMNTEAFF
TGTGCCAGCTCACCCGGACAGTACATGAACACTGAAGCTTTCTTT
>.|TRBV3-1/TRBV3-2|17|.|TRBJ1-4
CASSQRGGLITNEKLFF
TGTGCCAGCAGCCAAAGGGGGGGGCTCATTACTAATGAAAAACTGTTTTTT
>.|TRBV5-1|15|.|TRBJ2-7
CASSFRQGGTDEQYF
TGCGCCAGCAGCTTCAGGCAGGGTGGTACGGACGAGCAGTACTTC
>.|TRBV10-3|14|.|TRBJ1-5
CAISGDRGNQPQHF
TGTGCCATCAGTGGAGACAGAGGCAATCAGCCCCAGCATTTT
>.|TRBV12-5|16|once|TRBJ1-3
CASGLTAGWTGNTIYF
TGTGCTAGTGGTTTGACCGCAGGGTGGACTGGAAACACCATATATTTT
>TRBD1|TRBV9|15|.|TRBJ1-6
CASSAWTGADSPLHF
TGTGCCAGCAGCGCATGGACAGGGGCGGATTCACCCCTCCACTTT
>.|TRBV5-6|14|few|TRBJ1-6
CASSHGTSNSPLHF
TGTGCCAGCAGTCACGGGACATCCAATTCACCCCTCCACTTT
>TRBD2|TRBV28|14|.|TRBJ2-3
CASRPGGPTDTQYF
TGTGCCAGCAGGCCGGGGGGGCCCACAGATACGCAGTATTTT
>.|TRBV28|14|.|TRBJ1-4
CASSSLRGGEKLFF
TGTGCCAGCAGCTCCCTGAGAGGAGGGGAAAAACTGTTTTTT
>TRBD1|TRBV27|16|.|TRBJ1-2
CASSRSEGQGYYGYTF
TGTGCCAGCAGCCGAAGCGAGGGACAGGGGTACTATGGCTACACCTTC
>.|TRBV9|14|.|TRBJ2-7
CASSPRSSPYEQYF
TGTGCCAGCAGCCCGAGGTCTAGCCCCTACGAGCAGTACTTC
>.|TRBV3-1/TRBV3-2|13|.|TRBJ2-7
CASSTTVSYEQYF
TGTGCCAGCAGCACGACAGTCTCCTACGAGCAGTACTTC
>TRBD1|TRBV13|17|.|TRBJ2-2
CASSLRDSAVNTGELFF
TGTGCCAGCAGCTTGAGGGACAGTGCGGTAAACACCGGGGAGCTGTTTTTT
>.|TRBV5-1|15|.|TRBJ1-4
CASSFAGTSNEKLFF
TGCGCCAGCAGCTTCGCAGGGACTTCTAATGAAAAACTGTTTTTT
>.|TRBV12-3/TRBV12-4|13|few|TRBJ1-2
CASNRGAIFGYTF
TGTGCCAGCAACCGGGGGGCGATTTTTGGCTACACCTTC
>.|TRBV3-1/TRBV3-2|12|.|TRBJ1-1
CASSQSDTEAFF
TGTGCCAGCAGCCAGTCGGACACTGAAGCTTTCTTT
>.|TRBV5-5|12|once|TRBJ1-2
CASSLNLDGYTF
TGTGCCAGCAGCTTGAATTTAGATGGCTACACCTTC
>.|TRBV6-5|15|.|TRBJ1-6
CASSYDTTYNSPLHF
TGTGCCAGCAGTTACGACACAACCTATAATTCACCCCTCCACTTT
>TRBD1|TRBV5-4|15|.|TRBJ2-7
CASSRSGTGAYEQYF
TGTGCCAGCAGCCGTTCCGGGACAGGGGCCTACGAGCAGTACTTC
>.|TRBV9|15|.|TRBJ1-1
CASSRRPWGDTEAFF
TGTGCCAGCAGCCGGAGGCCCTGGGGGGACACTGAAGCTTTCTTT
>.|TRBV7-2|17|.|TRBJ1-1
CASSHNPWHAVNTEAFF
TGTGCCAGCAGCCACAACCCCTGGCATGCAGTGAACACTGAAGCTTTCTTT
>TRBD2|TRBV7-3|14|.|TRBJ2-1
CASSSSGGYNEQFF
TGTGCCAGCAGCTCCTCGGGGGGCTACAATGAGCAGTTCTTC
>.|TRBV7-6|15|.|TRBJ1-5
CASSLGPGSNQPQHF
TGTGCCAGCAGCTTAGGACCAGGAAGCAATCAGCCCCAGCATTTT
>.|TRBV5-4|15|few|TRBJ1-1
CASSPPPGGITEAFF
TGTGCCAGCAGCCCACCCCCCGGGGGAATAACTGAAGCTTTCTTT
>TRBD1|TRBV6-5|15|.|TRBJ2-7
CASSSGQGPTYEQYF
TGTGCCAGCAGCTCGGGACAGGGCCCGACCTACGAGCAGTACTTC
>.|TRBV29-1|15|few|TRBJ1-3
CSVEVGEWSGNTIYF
TGCAGCGTTGAAGTCGGGGAATGGTCTGGAAACACCATATATTTT
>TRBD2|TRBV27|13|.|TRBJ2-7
CASSLGPGGEQYF
TGTGCCAGCAGTTTGGGACCGGGGGGCGAGCAGTACTTC
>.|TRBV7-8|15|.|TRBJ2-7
CASSRPPGLFYEQYF
TGTGCCAGCAGCCGACCCCCAGGGCTTTTTTACGAGCAGTACTTC
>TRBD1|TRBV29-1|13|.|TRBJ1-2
CSVEQGAPYGYTF
TGCAGCGTTGAGCAGGGGGCTCCCTATGGCTACACCTTC
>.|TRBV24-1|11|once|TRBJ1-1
CATSQGAEAFF
TGTGCCACCAGTCAAGGGGCTGAAGCTTTCTTT
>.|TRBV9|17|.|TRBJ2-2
CASSPQTGAGPTGELFF
TGTGCCAGCAGTCCCCAAACTGGGGCTGGTCCCACCGGGGAGCTGTTTTTT
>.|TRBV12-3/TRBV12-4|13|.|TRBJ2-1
CASSRGGSNEQFF
TGTGCCAGCAGTCGTGGGGGGAGCAATGAGCAGTTCTTC
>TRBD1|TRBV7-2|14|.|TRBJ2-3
CASSPDRETDTQYF
TGTGCCAGCAGCCCGGACAGGGAGACAGATACGCAGTATTTT
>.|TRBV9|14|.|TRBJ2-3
CASSPSGGTDTQYF
TGTGCCAGCAGCCCCAGCGGCGGCACAGATACGCAGTATTTT
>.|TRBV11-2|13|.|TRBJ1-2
CASTYGGSYGYTF
TGTGCCAGCACCTATGGGGGCAGCTATGGCTACACCTTC
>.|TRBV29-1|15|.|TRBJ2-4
CSVVPSSTAKNIQYF
TGCAGCGTTGTCCCCTCGTCTACAGCCAAAAACATTCAGTACTTC
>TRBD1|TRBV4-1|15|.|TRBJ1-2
CASSPPQGVGYGYTF
TGCGCCAGCAGCCCCCCACAGGGGGTAGGCTATGGCTACACCTTC